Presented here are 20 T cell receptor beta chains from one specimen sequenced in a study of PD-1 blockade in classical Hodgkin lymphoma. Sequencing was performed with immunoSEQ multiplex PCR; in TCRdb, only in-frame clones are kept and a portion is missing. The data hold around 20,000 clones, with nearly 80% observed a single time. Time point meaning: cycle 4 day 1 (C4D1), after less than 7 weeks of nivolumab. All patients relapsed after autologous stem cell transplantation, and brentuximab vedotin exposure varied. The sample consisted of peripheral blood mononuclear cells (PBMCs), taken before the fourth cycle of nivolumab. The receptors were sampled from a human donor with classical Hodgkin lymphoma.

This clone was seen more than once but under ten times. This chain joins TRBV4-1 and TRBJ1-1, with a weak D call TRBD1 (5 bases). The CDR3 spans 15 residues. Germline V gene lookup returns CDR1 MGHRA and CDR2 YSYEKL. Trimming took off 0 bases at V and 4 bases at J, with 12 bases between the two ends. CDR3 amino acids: CASSQDPGSTTEAFF. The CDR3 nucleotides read TGCGCCAGCAGCCAAGACCCAGGGTCGACCACTGAAGCTTTCTTT.

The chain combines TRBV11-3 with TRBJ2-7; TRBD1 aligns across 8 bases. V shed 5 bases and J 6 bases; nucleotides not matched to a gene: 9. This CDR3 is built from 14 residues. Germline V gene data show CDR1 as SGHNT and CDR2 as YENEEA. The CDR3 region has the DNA TGTGCCAGCAGCCTGACAGGGGCGCTTGGCGAGCAGTACTTC. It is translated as CASSLTGALGEQYF.

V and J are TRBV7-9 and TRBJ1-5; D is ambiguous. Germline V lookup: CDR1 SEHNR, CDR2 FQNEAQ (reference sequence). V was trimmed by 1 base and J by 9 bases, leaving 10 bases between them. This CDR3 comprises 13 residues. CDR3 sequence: CASSLGSSAPQHF. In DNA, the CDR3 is TGTGCCAGCAGCTTAGGGAGCTCGGCGCCCCAGCATTTT.

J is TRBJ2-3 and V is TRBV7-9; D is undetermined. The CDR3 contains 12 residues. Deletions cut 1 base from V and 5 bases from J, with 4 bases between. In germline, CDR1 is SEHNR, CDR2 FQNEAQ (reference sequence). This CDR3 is CASSLVGDTQYF. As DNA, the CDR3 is TGTGCCAGCAGCTTAGTGGGAGATACGCAGTATTTT.

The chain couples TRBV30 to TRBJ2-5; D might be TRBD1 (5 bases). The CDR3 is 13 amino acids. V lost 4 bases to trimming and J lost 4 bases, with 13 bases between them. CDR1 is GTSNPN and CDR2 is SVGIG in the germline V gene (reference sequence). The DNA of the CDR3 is TGTGCCTGGAACCCCGACAGAGGAGAGACCCAGTACTTC. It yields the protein CAWNPDRGETQYF.

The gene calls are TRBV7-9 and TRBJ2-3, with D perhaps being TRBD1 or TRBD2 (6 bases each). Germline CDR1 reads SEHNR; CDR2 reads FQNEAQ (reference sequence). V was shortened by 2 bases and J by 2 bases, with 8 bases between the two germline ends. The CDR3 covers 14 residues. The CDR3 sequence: CASSLRGATDTQYF. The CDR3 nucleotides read TGTGCCAGCAGCTTAAGGGGGGCCACAGATACGCAGTATTTT.

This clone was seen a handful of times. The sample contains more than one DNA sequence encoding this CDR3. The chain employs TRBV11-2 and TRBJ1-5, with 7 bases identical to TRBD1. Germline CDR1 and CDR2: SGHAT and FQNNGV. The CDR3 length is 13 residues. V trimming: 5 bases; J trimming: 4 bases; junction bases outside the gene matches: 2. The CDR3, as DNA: TGTGCCAGCAGCCCAGGGGGTAATCAGCCCCAGCATTTT. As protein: CASSPGGNQPQHF.

Here the CDR3 DNA reads TGTGCCAGCAGCCTATGGGGAGCGGGGGGCGGAGAGACCCAGTACTTC. Translated, it gives CASSLWGAGGGETQYF. V and J are TRBV7-8 and TRBJ2-5, with 9 bases matching TRBD2. Trimming at V came to 5 bases and at J to 4 bases, leaving 11 bases not matched to a gene. Germline V gene data show CDR1 as SGHVS and CDR2 as FQNEAQ. The CDR3 runs to 16 residues.

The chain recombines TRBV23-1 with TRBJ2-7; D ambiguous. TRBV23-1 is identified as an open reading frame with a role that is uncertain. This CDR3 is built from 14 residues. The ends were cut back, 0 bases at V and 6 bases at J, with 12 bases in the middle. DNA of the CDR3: TGCGCCAGCAGTCAATCGGGCAGGCGCAGCGAGCAGTACTTC. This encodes CASSQSGRRSEQYF.

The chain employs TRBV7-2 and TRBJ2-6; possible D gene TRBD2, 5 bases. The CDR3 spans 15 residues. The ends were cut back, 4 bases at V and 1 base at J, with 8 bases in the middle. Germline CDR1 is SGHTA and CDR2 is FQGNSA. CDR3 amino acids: CASSSPGSGANVLTF. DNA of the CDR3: TGTGCCAGCAGCTCTCCGGGGTCTGGGGCCAACGTCCTGACTTTC.

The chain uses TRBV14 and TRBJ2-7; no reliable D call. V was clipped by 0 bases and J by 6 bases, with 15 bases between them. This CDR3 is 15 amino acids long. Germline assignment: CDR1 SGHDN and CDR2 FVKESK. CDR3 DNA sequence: TGTGCCAGCAGCCAAGATAATAGGTCTAGAGGCGAGCAGTACTTC. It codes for CASSQDNRSRGEQYF. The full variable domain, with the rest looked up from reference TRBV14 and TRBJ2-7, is EAGVTQFPSHSVIEKGQTVTLRCDPISGHDNLYWYRRVMGKEIKFLLHFVKESKQDESGMPNNRFLAERTGGTYSTLKVQPAELEDSGVYFCASSQDNRSRGEQYFGPGTRLTVT.

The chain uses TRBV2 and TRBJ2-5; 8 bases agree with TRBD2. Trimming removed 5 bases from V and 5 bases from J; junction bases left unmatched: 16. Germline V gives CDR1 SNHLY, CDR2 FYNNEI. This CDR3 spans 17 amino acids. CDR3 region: CASSPPWVTGGRETQYF. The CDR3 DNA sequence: TGTGCCAGCAGTCCACCTTGGGTGACGGGAGGGAGGGAGACCCAGTACTTC.

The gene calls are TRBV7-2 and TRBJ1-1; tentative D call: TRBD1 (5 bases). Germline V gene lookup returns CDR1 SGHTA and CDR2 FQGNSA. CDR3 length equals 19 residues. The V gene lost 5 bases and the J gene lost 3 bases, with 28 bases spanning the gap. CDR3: CASSPTLGWGRIRDTEAFF. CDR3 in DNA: TGTGCCAGCAGCCCCACTTTAGGTTGGGGACGAATTAGGGACACTGAAGCTTTCTTT.

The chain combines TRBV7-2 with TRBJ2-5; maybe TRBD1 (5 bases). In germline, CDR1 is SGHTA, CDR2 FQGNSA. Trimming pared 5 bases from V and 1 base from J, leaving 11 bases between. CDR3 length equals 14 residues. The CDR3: CASSLQAFQETQYF. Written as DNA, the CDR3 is TGTGCCAGCAGCCTACAGGCTTTCCAAGAGACCCAGTACTTC.

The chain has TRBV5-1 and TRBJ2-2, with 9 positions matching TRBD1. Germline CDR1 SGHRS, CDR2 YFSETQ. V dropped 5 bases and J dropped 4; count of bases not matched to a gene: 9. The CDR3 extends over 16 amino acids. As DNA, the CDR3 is TGCGCCAGCAGTCGGACAGGGGTCGGAATCACCGGGGAGCTGTTTTTT. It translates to CASSRTGVGITGELFF.

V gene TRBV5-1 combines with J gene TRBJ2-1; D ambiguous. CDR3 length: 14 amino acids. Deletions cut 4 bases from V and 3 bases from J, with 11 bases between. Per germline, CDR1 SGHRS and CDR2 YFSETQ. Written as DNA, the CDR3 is TGCGCCAGCAGCACGGCGGCAGGCTACAATGAGCAGTTCTTC. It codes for CASSTAAGYNEQFF.

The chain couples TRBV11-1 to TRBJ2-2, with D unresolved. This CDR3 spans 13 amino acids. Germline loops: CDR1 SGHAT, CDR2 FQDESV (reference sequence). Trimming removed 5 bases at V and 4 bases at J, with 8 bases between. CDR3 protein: CASSPTLTGELFF. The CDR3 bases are TGTGCCAGCAGCCCTACCCTCACCGGGGAGCTGTTTTTT. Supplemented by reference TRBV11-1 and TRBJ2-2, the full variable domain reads EAEVAQSPRYKITEKSQAVAFWCDPISGHATLYWYRQILGQGPELLVQFQDESVVDDSQLPKDRFSAERLKGVDSTLKIQPAELGDSAMYLCASSPTLTGELFFGEGSRLTVL.

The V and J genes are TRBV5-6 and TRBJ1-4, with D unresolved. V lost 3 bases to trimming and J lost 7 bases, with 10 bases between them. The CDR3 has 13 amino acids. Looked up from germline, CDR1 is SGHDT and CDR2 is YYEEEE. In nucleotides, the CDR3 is TGTGCCAGCAGCTCTGGCTGGGGTGAAAAACTGTTTTTT. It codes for CASSSGWGEKLFF.

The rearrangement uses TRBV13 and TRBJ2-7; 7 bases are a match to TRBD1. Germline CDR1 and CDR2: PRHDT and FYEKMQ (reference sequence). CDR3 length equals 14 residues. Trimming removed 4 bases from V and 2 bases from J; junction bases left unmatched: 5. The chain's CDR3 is CASSSGTVAYEQYF. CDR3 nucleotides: TGTGCCAGCAGCTCCGGGACAGTCGCCTACGAGCAGTACTTC. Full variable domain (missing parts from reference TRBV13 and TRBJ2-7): AAGVIQSPRHLIKEKRETATLKCYPIPRHDTVYWYQQGPGQDPQFLISFYEKMQSDKGSIPDRFSAQQFSDYHSELNMSSLELGDSALYFCASSSGTVAYEQYFGPGTRLTVT.

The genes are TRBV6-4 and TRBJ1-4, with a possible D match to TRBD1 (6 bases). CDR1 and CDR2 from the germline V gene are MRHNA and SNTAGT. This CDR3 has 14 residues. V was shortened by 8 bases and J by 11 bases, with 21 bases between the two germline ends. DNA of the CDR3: TGTGCCAGCGCAGAGGACGGGGAAAGGGGGAAACTGTTTTTT. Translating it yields CASAEDGERGKLFF.